This T cell receptor (beta chain) was found in a study of T cell repertoires in cytomegalovirus infection. Study as a whole: Both CMV infection and a matching HLA type were indicated by public TCR beta signatures. Study observations and caveats: Dominating the ex vivo response were HLA-C-restricted CMV-specific TCR beta clonotypes. Cumulative frequency (of public TCR beta family members) identified carriers of CMV plus the relevant HLA.

This clonotype has a count of ten or more. The antigen is unknown. With V trimmed by 11 bases and J by 1 base, 6 bases remained unmatched. CDR3 size: 13 residues. Germline CDR1 and CDR2: ENHRY and SYGVKD. One entry per CDR3 protein, called by TCRdb with MiXCR from the reads. Of roughly 500,000 distinct CDR3 sequences in the sample, 11% are singletons; the top ten hold roughly 10%. This rearrangement joins TRBV10-3 to TRBJ1-1; TRBD1 aligns across 8 bases. The source of this sequence is a human donor in good health (CMV status not recorded). Some clones in this sample may be carry-over from other donors' samples. The sample comprised PBMCs. This chain's CDR3 is CASDRDENTEAFF. CDR3 coding DNA: TGTGCCTCGGACAGGGATGAGAACACTGAAGCTTTCTTT.